Given below is one T cell receptor (beta chain) in context. This specimen belongs to a study of blood T cell repertoires in COVID-19. CDR3 length equals 12 residues. The V and J ends lost 3 bases and 5 bases respectively, with 11 bases between them. Germline V gene sequence: CDR1 SQVTM, CDR2 ANQGSEA. Here immunoSEQ multiplex PCR was the method, and the copy in TCRdb shows in-frame clones only, minus some. The sample shows roughly 230,000 clones, 65% to 85% of them seen only once. The clonotype was recovered from an older woman who had recovered from COVID-19. This sequence joins TRBV29-1 and TRBJ2-7, with D perhaps TRBD1 (5 bases). The sequencing sample was made of PBMCs or T cells enriched from blood (not recorded which). The CDR3 DNA follows: TGCAGCGTTGATAGGGGTTCCAACGAGCAGTACTTC. It codes for CSVDRGSNEQYF.